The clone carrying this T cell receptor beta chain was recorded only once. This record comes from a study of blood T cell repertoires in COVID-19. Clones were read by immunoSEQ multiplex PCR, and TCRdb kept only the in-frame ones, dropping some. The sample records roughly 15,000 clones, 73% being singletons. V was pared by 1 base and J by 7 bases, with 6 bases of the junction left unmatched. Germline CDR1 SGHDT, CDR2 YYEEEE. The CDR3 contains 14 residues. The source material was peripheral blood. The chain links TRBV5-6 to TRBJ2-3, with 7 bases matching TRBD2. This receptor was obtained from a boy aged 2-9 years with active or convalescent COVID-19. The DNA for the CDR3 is TGTGCCAGCAGCTTGAGCGGGACTACCTATACGCAGTATTTT. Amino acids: CASSLSGTTYTQYF.